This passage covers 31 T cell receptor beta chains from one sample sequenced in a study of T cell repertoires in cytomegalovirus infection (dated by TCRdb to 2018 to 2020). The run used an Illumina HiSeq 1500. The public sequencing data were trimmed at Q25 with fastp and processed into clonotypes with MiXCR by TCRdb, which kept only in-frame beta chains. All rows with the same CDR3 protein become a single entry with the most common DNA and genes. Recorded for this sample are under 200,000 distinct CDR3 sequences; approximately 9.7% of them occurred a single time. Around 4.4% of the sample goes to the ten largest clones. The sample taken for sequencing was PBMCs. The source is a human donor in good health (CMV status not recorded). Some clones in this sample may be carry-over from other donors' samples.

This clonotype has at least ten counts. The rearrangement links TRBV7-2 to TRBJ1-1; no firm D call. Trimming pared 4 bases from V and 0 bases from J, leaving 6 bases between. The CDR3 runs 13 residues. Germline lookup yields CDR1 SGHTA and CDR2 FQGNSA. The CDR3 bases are TGTGCCAGCAGCTCGATACTGAACACTGAAGCTTTCTTT. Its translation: CASSSILNTEAFF.

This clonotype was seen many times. CDR3 nucleotide sequence: TGCGCCAGCAGCCAAGAATCGGCAGCCCATAATTCACCCCTCCACTTT. Translation gives CASSQESAAHNSPLHF. V and J are TRBV4-3 and TRBJ1-6; D gene ambiguous. V dropped 0 bases and J dropped 5 bases, with 11 bases sitting between them. The CDR3 contains 16 residues. CDR1 is LGHNA and CDR2 is YSLEER in the germline V gene.

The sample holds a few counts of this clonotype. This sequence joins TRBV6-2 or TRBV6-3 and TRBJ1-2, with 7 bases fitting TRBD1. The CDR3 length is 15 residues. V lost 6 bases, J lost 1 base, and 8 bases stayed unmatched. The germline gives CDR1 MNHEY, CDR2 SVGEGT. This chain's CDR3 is CASSLDRVGNYGYTF. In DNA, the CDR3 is TGTGCCAGCAGCCTCGACAGGGTCGGTAACTATGGCTACACCTTC.

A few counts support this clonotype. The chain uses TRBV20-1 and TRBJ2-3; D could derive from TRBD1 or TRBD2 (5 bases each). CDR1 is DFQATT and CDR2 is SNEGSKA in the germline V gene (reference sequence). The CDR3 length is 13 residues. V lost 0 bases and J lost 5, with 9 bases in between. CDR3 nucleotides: TGCAGTGCTAGAGAGGGGACGGTAGATACGCAGTATTTT. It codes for CSAREGTVDTQYF.

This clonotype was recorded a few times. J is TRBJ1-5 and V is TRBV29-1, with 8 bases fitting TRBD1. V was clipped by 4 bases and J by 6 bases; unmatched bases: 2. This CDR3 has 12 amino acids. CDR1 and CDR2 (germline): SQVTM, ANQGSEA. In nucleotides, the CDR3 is TGCAGCGTTGGAACAGGGGGTCAGCCCCAGCATTTT. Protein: CSVGTGGQPQHF.

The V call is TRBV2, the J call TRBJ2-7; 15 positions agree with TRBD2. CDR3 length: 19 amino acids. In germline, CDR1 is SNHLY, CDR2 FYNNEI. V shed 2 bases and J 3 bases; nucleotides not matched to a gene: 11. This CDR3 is CASSERIGTSGGRLYEQYF. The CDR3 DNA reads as TGTGCCAGCAGTGAACGGATAGGGACTAGCGGGGGGCGCCTCTACGAGCAGTACTTC.

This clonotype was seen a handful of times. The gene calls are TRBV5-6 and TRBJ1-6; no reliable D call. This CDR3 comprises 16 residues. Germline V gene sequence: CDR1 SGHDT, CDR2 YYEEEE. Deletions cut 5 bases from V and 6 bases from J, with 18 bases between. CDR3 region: CASSSYGRPINSPLHF. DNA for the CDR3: TGTGCCAGCAGTTCTTACGGGAGACCGATTAATTCACCCCTCCACTTT.

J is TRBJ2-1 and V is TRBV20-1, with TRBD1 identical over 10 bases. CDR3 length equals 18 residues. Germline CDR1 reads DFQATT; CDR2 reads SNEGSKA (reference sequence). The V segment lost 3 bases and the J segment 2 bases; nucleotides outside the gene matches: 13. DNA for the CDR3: TGCAGTGCTAGCGGGACAGGGGTTAATCTCAGGACCTACAATGAGCAGTTCTTC. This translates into CSASGTGVNLRTYNEQFF.

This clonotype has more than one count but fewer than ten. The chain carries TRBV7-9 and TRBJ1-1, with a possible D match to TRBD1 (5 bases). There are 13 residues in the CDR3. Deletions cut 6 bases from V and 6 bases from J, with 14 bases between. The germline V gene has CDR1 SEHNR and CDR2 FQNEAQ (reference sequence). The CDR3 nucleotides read TGTGCCAGCAGAGCAGAATCAGGGCCTGAAGCTTTCTTT. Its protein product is CASRAESGPEAFF.

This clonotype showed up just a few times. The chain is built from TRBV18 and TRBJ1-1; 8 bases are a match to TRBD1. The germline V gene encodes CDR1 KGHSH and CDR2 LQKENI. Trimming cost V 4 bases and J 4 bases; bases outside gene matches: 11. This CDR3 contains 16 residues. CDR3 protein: CASSQLGQGAATEAFF. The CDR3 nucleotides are TGTGCCAGCTCACAGCTAGGACAGGGCGCAGCCACTGAAGCTTTCTTT.

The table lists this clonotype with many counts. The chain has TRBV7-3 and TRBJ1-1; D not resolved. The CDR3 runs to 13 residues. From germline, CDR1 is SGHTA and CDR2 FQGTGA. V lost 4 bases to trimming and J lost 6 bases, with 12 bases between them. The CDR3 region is CASSSFLGSEAFF. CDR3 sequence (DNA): TGTGCCAGCAGCTCATTCTTGGGATCTGAAGCTTTCTTT.

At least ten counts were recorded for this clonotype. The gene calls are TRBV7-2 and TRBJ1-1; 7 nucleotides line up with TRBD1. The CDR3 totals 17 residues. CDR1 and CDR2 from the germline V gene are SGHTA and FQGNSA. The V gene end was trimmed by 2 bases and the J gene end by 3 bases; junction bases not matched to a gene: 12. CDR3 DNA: TGTGCCAGCAGCTTATCCGGACAGGCCATTGGGGACACTGAAGCTTTCTTT. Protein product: CASSLSGQAIGDTEAFF.

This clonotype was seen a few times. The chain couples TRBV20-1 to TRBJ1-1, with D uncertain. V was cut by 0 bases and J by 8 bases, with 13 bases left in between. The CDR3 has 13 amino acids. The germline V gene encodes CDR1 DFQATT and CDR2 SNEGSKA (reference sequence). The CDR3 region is CSARDSFGPEAFF. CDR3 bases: TGCAGTGCTAGAGATTCTTTTGGGCCCGAAGCTTTCTTT.

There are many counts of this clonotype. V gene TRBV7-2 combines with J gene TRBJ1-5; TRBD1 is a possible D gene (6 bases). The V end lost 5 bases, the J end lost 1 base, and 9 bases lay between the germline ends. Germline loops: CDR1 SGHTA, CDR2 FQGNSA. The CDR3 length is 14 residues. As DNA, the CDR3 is TGTGCCAGCAGCCCGGGGGGCAGCAATCAGCCCCAGCATTTT. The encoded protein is CASSPGGSNQPQHF.

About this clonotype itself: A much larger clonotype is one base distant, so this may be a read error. The CDR3 is CRARTGLAEKLFF. DNA for the CDR3: TGCAGAGCTAGGACAGGGCTAGCGGAAAAACTGTTTTTT. The chain recombines TRBV20-1 with TRBJ1-4; 8 bases align to TRBD1. Germline CDR1 is DFQATT and CDR2 is SNEGSKA (reference sequence). This CDR3 contains 13 residues.

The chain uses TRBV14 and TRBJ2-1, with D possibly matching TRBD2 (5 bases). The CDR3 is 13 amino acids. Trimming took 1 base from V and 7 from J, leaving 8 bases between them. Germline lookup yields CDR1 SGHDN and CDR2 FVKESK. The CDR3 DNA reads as TGTGCCAGCAGCCAAGTTCCGGGGAATGAGCAGTTCTTC. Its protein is CASSQVPGNEQFF.

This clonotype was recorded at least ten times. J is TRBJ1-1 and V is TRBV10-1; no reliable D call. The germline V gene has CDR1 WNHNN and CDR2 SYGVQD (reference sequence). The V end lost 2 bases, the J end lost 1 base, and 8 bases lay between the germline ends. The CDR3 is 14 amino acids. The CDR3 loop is CASSETGSNTEAFF. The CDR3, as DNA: TGCGCCAGCAGTGAGACCGGATCGAACACTGAAGCTTTCTTT.

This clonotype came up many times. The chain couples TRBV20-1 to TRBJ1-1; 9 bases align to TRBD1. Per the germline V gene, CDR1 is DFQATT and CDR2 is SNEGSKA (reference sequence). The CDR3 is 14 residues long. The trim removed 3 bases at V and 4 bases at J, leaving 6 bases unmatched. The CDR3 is CSARGTGMGTEAFF. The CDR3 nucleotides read TGCAGTGCTAGGGGGACAGGGATGGGCACTGAAGCTTTCTTT.

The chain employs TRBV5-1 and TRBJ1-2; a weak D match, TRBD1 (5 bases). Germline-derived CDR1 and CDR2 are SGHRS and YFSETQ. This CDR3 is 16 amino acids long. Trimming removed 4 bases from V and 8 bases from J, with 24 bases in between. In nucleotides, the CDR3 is TGCGCCAGCAGCAAAGACTCCGGGACTACCAACGGGGGCTACACCTTC. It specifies CASSKDSGTTNGGYTF.

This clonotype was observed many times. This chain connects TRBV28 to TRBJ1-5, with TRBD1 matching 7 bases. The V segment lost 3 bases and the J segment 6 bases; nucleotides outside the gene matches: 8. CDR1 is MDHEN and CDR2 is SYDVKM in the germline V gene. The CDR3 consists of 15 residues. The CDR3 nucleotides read TGTGCCAGCAGTTTCCCGACAGGGTTCGGTCAGCCCCAGCATTTT. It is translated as CASSFPTGFGQPQHF.

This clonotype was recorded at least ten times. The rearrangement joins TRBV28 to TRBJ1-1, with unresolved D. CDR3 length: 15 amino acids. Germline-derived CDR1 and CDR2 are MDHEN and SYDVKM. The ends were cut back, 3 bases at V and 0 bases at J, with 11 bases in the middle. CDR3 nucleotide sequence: TGTGCCAGCAGTTTTCGGTATCCTATGAACACTGAAGCTTTCTTT. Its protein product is CASSFRYPMNTEAFF.

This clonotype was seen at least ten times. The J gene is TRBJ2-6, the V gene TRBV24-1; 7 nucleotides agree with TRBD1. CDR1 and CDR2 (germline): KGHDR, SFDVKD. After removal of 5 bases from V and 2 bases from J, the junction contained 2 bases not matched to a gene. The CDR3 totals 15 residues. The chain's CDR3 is CATSGTGAGANVLTF. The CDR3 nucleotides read TGTGCCACCAGTGGTACAGGGGCTGGGGCCAACGTCCTGACTTTC.

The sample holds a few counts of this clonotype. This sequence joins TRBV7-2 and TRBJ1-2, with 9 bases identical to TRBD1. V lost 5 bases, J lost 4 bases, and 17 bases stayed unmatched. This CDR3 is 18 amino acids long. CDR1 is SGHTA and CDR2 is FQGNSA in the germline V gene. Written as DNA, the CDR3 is TGTGCCAGCAGCCCATACCGGGACAGGGTTGTTTCGGGCTATGGCTACACCTTC. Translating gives CASSPYRDRVVSGYGYTF. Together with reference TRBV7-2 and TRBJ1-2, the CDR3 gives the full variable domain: GAGVSQSPSNKVTEKGKDVELRCDPISGHTALYWYRQSLGQGLEFLIYFQGNSAPDKSGLPSDRFSAERTGGSVSTLTIQRTQQEDSAVYLCASSPYRDRVVSGYGYTFGSGTRLTVV.

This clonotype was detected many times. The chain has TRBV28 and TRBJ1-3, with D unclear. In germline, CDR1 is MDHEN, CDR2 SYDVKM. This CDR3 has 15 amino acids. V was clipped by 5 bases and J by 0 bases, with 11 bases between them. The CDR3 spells CASSKGPFSGNTIYF. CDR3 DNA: TGTGCCAGCAGTAAAGGACCCTTCTCTGGAAACACCATATATTTT.

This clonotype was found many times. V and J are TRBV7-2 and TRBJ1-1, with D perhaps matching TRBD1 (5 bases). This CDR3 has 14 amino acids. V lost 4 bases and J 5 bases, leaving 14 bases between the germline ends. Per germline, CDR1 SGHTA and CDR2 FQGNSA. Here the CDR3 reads CASSWGGGGTEAFF. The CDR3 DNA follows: TGTGCCAGCAGCTGGGGGGGGGGGGGGACTGAAGCTTTCTTT.

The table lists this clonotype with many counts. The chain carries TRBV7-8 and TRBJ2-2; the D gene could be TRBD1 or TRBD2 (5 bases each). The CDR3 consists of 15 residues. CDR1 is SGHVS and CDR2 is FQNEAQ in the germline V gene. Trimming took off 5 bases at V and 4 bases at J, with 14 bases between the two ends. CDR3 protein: CASSPEEGATGELFF. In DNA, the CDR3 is TGTGCCAGCAGCCCGGAGGAAGGGGCCACCGGGGAGCTGTTTTTT.

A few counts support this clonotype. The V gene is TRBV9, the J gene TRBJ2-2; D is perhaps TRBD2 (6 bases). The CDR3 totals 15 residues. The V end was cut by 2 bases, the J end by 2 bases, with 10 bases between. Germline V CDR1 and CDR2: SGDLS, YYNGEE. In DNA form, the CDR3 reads TGTGCCAGCAGCGTGGCGGGAAAAAACACCGGGGAGCTGTTTTTT. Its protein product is CASSVAGKNTGELFF. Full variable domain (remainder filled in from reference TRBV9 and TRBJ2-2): DSGVTQTPKHLITATGQRVTLRCSPRSGDLSVYWYQQSLDQGLQFLIQYYNGEERAKGNILERFSAQQFPDLHSELNLSSLELGDSALYFCASSVAGKNTGELFFGEGSRLTVL.

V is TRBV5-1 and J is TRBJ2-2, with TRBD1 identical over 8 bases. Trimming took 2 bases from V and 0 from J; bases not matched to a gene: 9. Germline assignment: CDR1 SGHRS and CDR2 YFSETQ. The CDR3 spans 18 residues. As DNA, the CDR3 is TGCGCCAGCAGCTTAGTGACAGGGGCCCTCACGAACACCGGGGAGCTGTTTTTT. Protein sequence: CASSLVTGALTNTGELFF.

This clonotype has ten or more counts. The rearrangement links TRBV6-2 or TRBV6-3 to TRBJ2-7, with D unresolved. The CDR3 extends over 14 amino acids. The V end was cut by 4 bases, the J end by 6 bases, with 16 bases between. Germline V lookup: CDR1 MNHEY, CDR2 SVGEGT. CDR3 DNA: TGTGCCAGCAGTTGGTGTAACTTGGAGTGCGAGCAGTACTTC. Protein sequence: CASSWCNLECEQYF.

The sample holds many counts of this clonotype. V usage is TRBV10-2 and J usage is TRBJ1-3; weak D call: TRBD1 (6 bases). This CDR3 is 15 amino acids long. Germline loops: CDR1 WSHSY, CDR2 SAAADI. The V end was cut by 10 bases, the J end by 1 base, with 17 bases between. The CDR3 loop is CATKMGAGSGNTIYF. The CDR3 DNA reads TGCGCCACCAAAATGGGGGCCGGGTCTGGAAACACCATATATTTT.

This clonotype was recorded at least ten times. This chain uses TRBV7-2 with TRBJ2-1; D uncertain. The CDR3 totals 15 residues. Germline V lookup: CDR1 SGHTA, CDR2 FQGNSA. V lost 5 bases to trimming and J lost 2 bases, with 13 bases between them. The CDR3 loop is CASSHTTNAYNEQFF. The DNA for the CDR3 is TGTGCCAGCAGCCACACCACTAACGCCTACAATGAGCAGTTCTTC.